The next 24 T cell receptor beta chains were all read from a single sample in a study of T-cell memory formation after mild COVID-19. TCRdb used MiXCR to reprocess the 5' RACE reads, holding one entry per CDR3 protein. The sample gives 350,000 to 500,000 distinct CDR3 sequences, around a quarter of which show up once; around 13% is in the top ten. Sequencing was performed on PBMCs or a T cell subset sorted from them (not recorded which). The receptor source for this set is an adult woman who had mild COVID-19 (a few samples of this study predate the infection). Cell type and time point are not known.

This rearrangement joins TRBV20-1 to TRBJ2-7, with D perhaps TRBD1 or TRBD2 (5 bases each). The CDR3 has 15 residues. V was trimmed by 0 bases and J by 2 bases, leaving 14 bases between them. Germline V lookup: CDR1 DFQATT, CDR2 SNEGSKA (reference sequence). The CDR3 nucleotides read TGCAGTGCTAGAGATCCTCGAGGGGCCACCTACGAGCAGTACTTC. Amino acids: CSARDPRGATYEQYF.

V is TRBV5-6 and J is TRBJ2-5, with 7 bases that match TRBD2. J was trimmed by 5 bases and V by 1 base; bases with no gene match: 5. CDR3 length: 14 amino acids. The germline CDR1 and CDR2 sequences are SGHDT and YYEEEE. In nucleotides, the CDR3 is TGTGCCAGCAGCTTGAGGGAGGGCCGGGAGACCCAGTACTTC. This codes for CASSLREGRETQYF.

This clonotype was recorded a few times. The J gene is TRBJ2-7, the V gene TRBV4-1; TRBD1 might be the D (6 bases). The germline V gene has CDR1 MGHRA and CDR2 YSYEKL. There are 14 residues in the CDR3. V was shortened by 0 bases and J by 2 bases, with 8 bases between the two germline ends. For the CDR3, the DNA is TGCGCCAGCAGCCAAGATTGGGGGCCCTACGAGCAGTACTTC. It specifies CASSQDWGPYEQYF.

Ten or more counts support this clonotype. The rearrangement links TRBV12-3 or TRBV12-4 to TRBJ1-5; no clear D. The CDR3 is 18 residues long. V lost 5 bases, J lost 0 bases, and 20 bases lay in between. The CDR3: CASSLGLSQTYSNQPQHF. CDR3 sequence (DNA): TGTGCCAGCAGTCTCGGTTTATCTCAGACGTATAGCAATCAGCCCCAGCATTTT.

This clonotype was picked up a small number of times. This sequence joins TRBV12-3 or TRBV12-4 and TRBJ2-7, with D maybe TRBD2 (6 bases). V dropped 3 bases and J dropped 6 bases, with 18 bases sitting between them. This CDR3 is built from 15 residues. CDR3 sequence reads: CASSFSAGLAFEQYF. The CDR3 DNA reads as TGTGCCAGCAGTTTTTCGGCGGGACTCGCCTTCGAGCAGTACTTC.

This clonotype was counted between two and nine times. The chain uses TRBV5-4 and TRBJ1-2, with 7 positions matching TRBD1. Germline CDR1 is SGHNT and CDR2 is YYREEE (reference sequence). J lost 1 base, V lost 3 bases, and 3 bases had no gene match. The CDR3 runs 14 residues. The CDR3 nucleotides read TGTGCCAGCAGCTCCGGGACAGTTAACTATGGCTACACCTTC. Translating it yields CASSSGTVNYGYTF.

This clonotype occurred a few times. The chain is built from TRBV12-3 or TRBV12-4 and TRBJ2-3, with 8 nucleotides matching TRBD2. CDR3 length equals 15 residues. V lost 3 bases to trimming and J lost 1 base; unmatched junction nucleotides: 3. The CDR3 loop reads CASSFLTSGTDTQYF. The CDR3 DNA is TGTGCCAGCAGTTTTTTGACTAGCGGCACAGATACGCAGTATTTT.

On this clonotype: Sequence at one end of the junction differs from germline and may be a read error. The chain couples TRBV11-2 to TRBJ2-1; TRBD2 aligns across 9 bases. Looked up from germline, CDR1 is SGHAT and CDR2 is FQNNGV. This CDR3 has 16 residues. CDR3 bases: TGTGCCAGCAGCCTAGACACTAGCGGGTATTGGGATGAGCAGTTCTTC. It encodes CASSLDTSGYWDEQFF. Together with reference TRBV11-2 and TRBJ2-1, the CDR3 gives the full variable domain: EAGVAQSPRYKIIEKRQSVAFWCNPISGHATLYWYQQILGQGPKLLIQFQNNGVVDDSQLPKDRFSAERLKGVDSTLKIQPAKLEDSAVYLCASSLDTSGYWDEQFFGPGTRLTVL.

The V and J genes are TRBV7-9 and TRBJ2-1; tentatively, D is TRBD1 or TRBD2 (5 bases each). Deletions cut 5 bases from V and 8 bases from J, with 16 bases between. Germline CDR1 is SEHNR and CDR2 is FQNEAQ (reference sequence). The CDR3 is 14 residues long. In nucleotides, the CDR3 is TGTGCCAGCAGCCCCGGGACCCCGTACGATGAGCAGTTCTTC. This codes for CASSPGTPYDEQFF.

V usage is TRBV6-1 and J usage is TRBJ1-1, with 7 positions matching TRBD1. After removal of 3 bases from V and 3 bases from J, the junction contained 13 bases not matched to a gene. The CDR3 has 17 residues. Germline V lookup: CDR1 MNHNS, CDR2 SASEGT. As DNA, the CDR3 is TGTGCCAGCAGTGATTACAAGCTAAGACAGGGTGACACTGAAGCTTTCTTT. This sequence encodes CASSDYKLRQGDTEAFF.

The gene calls are TRBV15 and TRBJ2-1; either TRBD1 or TRBD2 may fit D (7 bases each). The CDR3 is 15 amino acids. Germline V lookup: CDR1 LNHNV, CDR2 YYDKDF (reference sequence). Trimming took off 4 bases at V and 8 bases at J, with 18 bases between the two ends. CDR3 sequence: CATSIPGEGAHEQFF. The CDR3 DNA is TGTGCCACCAGCATCCCGGGGGAGGGGGCTCATGAGCAGTTCTTC. The variable domain in full, with the rest retrieved from reference TRBV15 and TRBJ2-1, is DAMVIQNPRYQVTQFGKPVTLSCSQTLNHNVMYWYQQKSSQAPKLLFHYYDKDFNNEADTPDNFQSRRPNTSFCFLDIRSPGLGDTAMYLCATSIPGEGAHEQFFGPGTRLTVL.

The sample holds a few counts of this clonotype. This chain uses TRBV3-1 with TRBJ1-4; 7 bases match TRBD1. This CDR3 has 16 residues. Losses at the gene ends were 3 bases for V and 8 bases for J; bases not matched to a gene: 12. Germline V gene sequence: CDR1 LGHDT, CDR2 YNNKEL (reference sequence). The CDR3, as DNA: TGTGCCAGCAGCCAGGGACAGAATCCCCTAGGGGAAAAACTGTTTTTT. As protein: CASSQGQNPLGEKLFF. The variable domain in full, completed from reference TRBV3-1 and TRBJ1-4, reads DTAVSQTPKYLVTQMGNDKSIKCEQNLGHDTMYWYKQDSKKFLKIMFSYNNKELIINETVPNRFSPKSPDKAHLNLHINSLELGDSAVYFCASSQGQNPLGEKLFFGSGTQLSVL.

This clonotype turned up a few times. The chain couples TRBV4-1 to TRBJ2-7; D may be TRBD1 (6 bases). Per germline, CDR1 MGHRA and CDR2 YSYEKL. V was cut by 4 bases and J by 5 bases, with 12 bases left in between. The CDR3 has 13 residues. In DNA form, the CDR3 reads TGCGCCAGCAGCCCCACCAGGGGCAACGAGCAGTACTTC. Residues: CASSPTRGNEQYF.

The chain couples TRBV9 to TRBJ2-7; D call uncertain. The CDR3 contains 14 residues. The germline CDR1 and CDR2 sequences are SGDLS and YYNGEE. The V gene lost 0 bases and the J gene lost 2 bases, with 9 bases spanning the gap. The CDR3 loop is CASSVGTAAYEQYF. The CDR3 bases are TGTGCCAGCAGCGTAGGGACGGCAGCCTACGAGCAGTACTTC.

CDR3 region: CASRRGTEAFF. CDR3 in DNA: TGTGCCAGCAGGCGCGGGACTGAAGCTTTCTTT. V gene TRBV12-3 or TRBV12-4 combines with J gene TRBJ1-1; D unclear. The V end was cut by 6 bases, the J end by 5 bases, with 7 bases between. There are 11 residues in the CDR3.

This clonotype was counted only a few times. V usage is TRBV27 and J usage is TRBJ2-1; D call uncertain. The CDR3 is made up of 15 amino acids. V was trimmed by 5 bases and J by 4 bases, leaving 15 bases between them. CDR1 MNHEY and CDR2 SMNVEV come from the germline V gene (reference sequence). For the CDR3, the DNA is TGTGCCAGCAGTCCCATGCGGAACCAATACAATGAGCAGTTCTTC. This translates into CASSPMRNQYNEQFF.

This clonotype was picked up a small number of times. The gene calls are TRBV12-3 or TRBV12-4 and TRBJ2-4; D is undetermined. The CDR3 length is 11 residues. Trimming cost V 2 bases and J 12 bases, with 8 bases left between them. The CDR3 coding sequence is TGTGCCAGCAGTTTAACCGGAACTCAGTACTTC. Translating gives CASSLTGTQYF.

This clonotype was seen a few times. An end of the junction differs from the germline gene, which may be a read error. The CDR3 nucleotides read TGCGCCACCAGCGAACAGGGCGACGTCTACGAGCAGTACTTC. This translates into CATSEQGDVYEQYF. This sequence joins TRBV5-1 and TRBJ2-7, with a tentative D call TRBD1 (6 bases). This CDR3 comprises 14 residues. The germline CDR1 and CDR2 sequences are SGHRS and YFSETQ.

The rearrangement links TRBV5-1 to TRBJ1-3; no clear D. The V and J ends lost 1 base and 0 bases respectively, with 29 bases between them. CDR3 size: 22 residues. The germline gives CDR1 SGHRS, CDR2 YFSETQ. The CDR3 DNA sequence: TGCGCCAGCAGCTTGAGCTTTTTTGTAGGGCAGACCTCCGTAGGCTCTGGAAACACCATATATTTT. It translates to CASSLSFFVGQTSVGSGNTIYF.

The chain employs TRBV20-1 and TRBJ1-6; 7 bases are shared with TRBD1. This CDR3 is 17 amino acids long. After removal of 0 bases from V and 5 bases from J, the junction contained 10 bases not matched to a gene. Looked up from germline, CDR1 is DFQATT and CDR2 is SNEGSKA (reference sequence). CDR3 sequence (DNA): TGCAGTGCTAGAGACCCTAACAGGGGCGGGAATAATTCACCCCTCCACTTT. Translated, it gives CSARDPNRGGNNSPLHF.

The table lists this clonotype with a few counts. The rearrangement uses TRBV10-3 and TRBJ1-4; tentatively, D is TRBD1 (5 bases). There are 13 residues in the CDR3. CDR1 and CDR2 from the germline V gene are ENHRY and SYGVKD. With 6 bases removed from V and 6 bases from J, the gap between germline ends came to 11 bases. CDR3 amino acids: CAIRPQGDEKLFF. In DNA form, the CDR3 reads TGTGCCATCAGACCTCAGGGTGATGAAAAACTGTTTTTT.

The chain couples TRBV7-9 to TRBJ1-2; weak D call: TRBD1 (6 bases). The CDR3 length is 15 residues. Germline V lookup: CDR1 SEHNR, CDR2 FQNEAQ (reference sequence). V was clipped by 3 bases and J by 2 bases, with 13 bases between them. The chain's CDR3 is CASSFNSGANYGYTF. The DNA for the CDR3 is TGTGCCAGCAGCTTCAATTCAGGGGCCAACTATGGCTACACCTTC.

CDR3 amino acids: CSGDRGNYGYTF. The CDR3 region has the DNA TGCAGTGGGGACAGGGGAAACTATGGCTACACCTTC. The chain employs TRBV20-1 and TRBJ1-2; TRBD1 matches 10 bases. V gave up 7 bases and J gave up 2 bases; unmatched junction bases: 1. The CDR3 is made up of 12 amino acids. Germline V gene lookup returns CDR1 DFQATT and CDR2 SNEGSKA (reference sequence).

The chain couples TRBV6-2 or TRBV6-3 to TRBJ2-7; TRBD2 matches 8 bases. J lost 1 base, V lost 6 bases, and 5 bases had no gene match. The CDR3 is 14 residues long. Per germline, CDR1 MNHEY and CDR2 SVGEGT. The CDR3 loop is CASRGLGRSYEQYF. In nucleotides, the CDR3 is TGTGCCAGCAGGGGACTAGGAAGATCCTACGAGCAGTACTTC.